This record concerns one T cell receptor (beta chain) sequence. Looked up from germline, CDR1 is SNHLY and CDR2 is FYNNEI. The CDR3 consists of 14 residues. With 5 bases clipped from V and 6 bases from J, the junction kept 6 bases outside the gene matches. Repertoires were generated with immunoSEQ multiplex PCR, while TCRdb's copy carries only in-frame clones and drops some. The profile shows 100,000 to 150,000 clones, around 88% of them singletons. This sample is drawn from a study of blood T cell repertoires in COVID-19. The chain links TRBV2 to TRBJ1-4; 7 positions match TRBD1. This receptor was taken from a man between 45 and 60 years old with acute or convalescent COVID-19. The sequencing input was peripheral blood. Here the CDR3 reads CASSLQGRDEKLFF. The CDR3 DNA reads TGTGCCAGCAGTCTACAGGGGAGAGATGAAAAACTGTTTTTT.